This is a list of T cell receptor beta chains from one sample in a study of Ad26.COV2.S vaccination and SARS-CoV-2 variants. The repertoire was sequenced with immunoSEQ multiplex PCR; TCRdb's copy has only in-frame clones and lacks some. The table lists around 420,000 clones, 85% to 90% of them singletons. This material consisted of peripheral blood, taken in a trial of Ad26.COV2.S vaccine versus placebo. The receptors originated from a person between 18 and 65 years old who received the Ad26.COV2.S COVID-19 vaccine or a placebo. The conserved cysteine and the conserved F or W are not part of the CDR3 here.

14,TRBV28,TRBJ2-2,ASTPWGTGAGGELF
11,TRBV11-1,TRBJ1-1,ASSLDRDTEAF
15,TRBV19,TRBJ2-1,ASSDINTGIPYNEQF
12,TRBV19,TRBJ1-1,ASKPNRGRTEAF
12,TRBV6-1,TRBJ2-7,ASSEITDAYEQY
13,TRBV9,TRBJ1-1,ASSALDRGQTEAF
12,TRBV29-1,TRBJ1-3,SVGPQGSGNTIY
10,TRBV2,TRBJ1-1,ASSGTGGEAF
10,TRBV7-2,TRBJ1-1,ASSLMGQGAF
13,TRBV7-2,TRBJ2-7,ASSLWTGYSYEQY
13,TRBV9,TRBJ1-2,ASSPLQDRVYGYT
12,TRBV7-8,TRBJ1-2,ASSLAVGNYGYT
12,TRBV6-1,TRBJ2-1,ASSEGQGYNEQF
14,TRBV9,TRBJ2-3,ASSVVTPSSTDTQY
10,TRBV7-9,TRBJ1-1,ASSTMNTEAF
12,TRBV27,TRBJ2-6,ASRPSTGANVLT
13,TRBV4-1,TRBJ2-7,ASSQEVGGAGEQY
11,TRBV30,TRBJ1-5,AWSPTGDQPQH
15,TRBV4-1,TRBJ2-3,ASSQDFKIVLTDTQY
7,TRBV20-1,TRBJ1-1,TTSSEAF
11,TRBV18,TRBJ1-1,ASSPRSGDQAF
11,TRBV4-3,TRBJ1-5,ASSQDLVQPQH
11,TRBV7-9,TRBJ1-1,ASSLATDTEAF
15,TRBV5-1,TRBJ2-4,ASSSPWGEGAKNIQY
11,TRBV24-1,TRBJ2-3,ATSRTDTDTQY